This T cell receptor (beta chain) was sequenced during a study of cytomegalovirus exposure and HLA in healthy donors. Study outcomes and limitations: TCR beta V- and J-gene trimming was later associated with a missense DCLRE1C variant. Among donors in an Asian-associated ancestry cluster, a later analysis reportedly found fewer N-insertions than the approximately 670-donor mean. It was reported that TCR beta sequences correctly inferred the HLA-A and HLA-B alleles for most subjects.

PCR amplification relied on 60 Vbeta primers (plus 13 Jbeta primers). Profiled with immunoSEQ multiplex PCR; TCRdb holds only in-frame clones, not every one. The sample includes 140,000 or so clones, 70% to 85% seen only once; the top ten take around 3.7%. Looked up from germline, CDR1 is MNHEY and CDR2 is SMNVEV (reference sequence). The CDR3 has 17 residues. V was pared by 6 bases and J by 2 bases, with 11 bases of the junction left unmatched. This clone was picked up a small number of times. Its antigen remains unknown. The chain has TRBV27 and TRBJ1-5, with TRBD1 matching over 9 bases. The clonotype was recovered from a male donor in good health and CMV-seronegative. The sequencing sample was made of PBMCs. The CDR3 spells CASSPWTGAVGNQPQHF. The CDR3 bases are TGTGCCAGCAGCCCGTGGACAGGGGCAGTTGGCAATCAGCCCCAGCATTTT.